One sample yielded the 12 T cell receptor beta chains listed below, sequenced in a study of Ad26.COV2.S vaccination and SARS-CoV-2 variants. The treatment was: around 19 received Ad26.COV2.S at low or high dose, single or two shots; about 5 received placebo; per-sample allocation not given. Sample collection was performed on day 63 after the first vaccine or placebo injection. Generated by immunoSEQ multiplex PCR, the TCRdb table keeps only in-frame clones and is missing some. The data contain a few hundred thousand clones, about 92% of them singletons. The sequences come from peripheral blood, collected in a trial of Ad26.COV2.S vaccine versus placebo. These receptors all stem from a person between 18 and 59 years old who received the Ad26.COV2.S COVID-19 vaccine or a placebo.

The chain links TRBV6-5 to TRBJ1-2; no clear D. The ends were cut back, 2 bases at V and 6 bases at J, with 10 bases in the middle. From germline, CDR1 is MNHEY and CDR2 SVGAGI. The CDR3 is made up of 13 amino acids. The CDR3 here is CASSYAPGDGYTF. CDR3 coding DNA: TGTGCCAGCAGTTACGCTCCGGGCGATGGCTACACCTTC.

The V and J genes are TRBV2 and TRBJ2-7; 10 bases line up with TRBD1. Per germline, CDR1 SNHLY and CDR2 FYNNEI. This CDR3 has 16 amino acids. Trimming removed 6 bases from V and 5 bases from J; junction bases left unmatched: 13. CDR3: CASRAPDRGLLHEQYF. CDR3 DNA sequence: TGTGCCAGCAGGGCGCCCGACAGGGGGCTCTTACACGAGCAGTACTTC. The full variable domain, its missing parts supplied by reference TRBV2 and TRBJ2-7, is EPEVTQTPSHQVTQMGQEVILRCVPISNHLYFYWYRQILGQKVEFLVSFYNNEISEKSEIFDDQFSVERPDGSNFTLKIRSTKLEDSAMYFCASRAPDRGLLHEQYFGPGTRLTVT.

J is TRBJ2-3 and V is TRBV2; D may be TRBD2 (5 bases). Germline V gene sequence: CDR1 SNHLY, CDR2 FYNNEI. Trimming left V 7 bases short and J 2 bases short, with 19 bases between. The CDR3 runs to 16 residues. CDR3 sequence (DNA): TGTGCCAGCATGCGGGCCAGTGGGGTCTTCACAGATACGCAGTATTTT. This gives the protein CASMRASGVFTDTQYF.

In DNA, the CDR3 is TGTGCCAGCAGCCCCCTGGGGGCGTGGGCATATAATGAAAAACTGTTTTTT. It specifies CASSPLGAWAYNEKLFF. The chain uses TRBV7-9 and TRBJ1-4; D is perhaps TRBD1 (6 bases). V lost 5 bases and J 4 bases, leaving 20 bases between the germline ends. The length of the CDR3 is 17 residues. In germline, CDR1 is SEHNR, CDR2 FQNEAQ (reference sequence).

CDR3 in amino acids: CASSPLRRVDYGYTF. CDR3 DNA: TGTGCCAGCAGCCCCCTCCGGAGGGTGGACTATGGCTACACCTTC. The chain couples TRBV14 to TRBJ1-2; D is unresolved. The CDR3 totals 15 residues. Per the germline V gene, CDR1 is SGHDN and CDR2 is FVKESK. With 4 bases removed from V and 3 bases from J, the gap between germline ends came to 15 bases. The entire variable domain, with the rest obtained from reference TRBV14 and TRBJ1-2, is as follows: EAGVTQFPSHSVIEKGQTVTLRCDPISGHDNLYWYRRVMGKEIKFLLHFVKESKQDESGMPNNRFLAERTGGTYSTLKVQPAELEDSGVYFCASSPLRRVDYGYTFGSGTRLTVV.

The V gene is TRBV19, the J gene TRBJ1-1; 7 positions agree with TRBD1. CDR1 and CDR2 from the germline V gene are LNHDA and SQIVND (reference sequence). The length of the CDR3 is 15 residues. Trimming cost V 6 bases and J 1 base; bases outside gene matches: 8. In DNA form, the CDR3 reads TGTGCCAGTAGATGGGACAGCCGGACGAACACTGAAGCTTTCTTT. Its translation is CASRWDSRTNTEAFF.

The V gene is TRBV7-9, the J gene TRBJ2-1; 11 bases map to TRBD2. V gave up 5 bases and J gave up 8 bases; unmatched junction bases: 11. Germline CDR1 reads SEHNR; CDR2 reads FQNEAQ (reference sequence). This CDR3 contains 16 residues. CDR3 in amino acids: CASSPWNSGGADEQFF. Written as DNA, the CDR3 is TGTGCCAGCAGCCCGTGGAATAGCGGGGGGGCGGATGAGCAGTTCTTC.

This chain joins TRBV4-3 and TRBJ1-3, with D unclear. CDR1 is LGHNA and CDR2 is YSLEER in the germline V gene. Trimming took off 1 base at V and 4 bases at J, with 8 bases between the two ends. The CDR3 has 14 residues. The CDR3 DNA reads TGCGCCAGCAGCCAAGGTATAATGGGAAACACCATATATTTT. Translating gives CASSQGIMGNTIYF.

V gene TRBV19 combines with J gene TRBJ2-3, with 8 positions matching TRBD2. This CDR3 spans 16 amino acids. Germline CDR1 LNHDA, CDR2 SQIVND (reference sequence). J gave up 5 bases and V 5 bases, and 12 bases lay outside the gene matches. DNA for the CDR3: TGTGCCAGTAGTGAGCTCCTCGGGGGGGTAGGAGATACGCAGTATTTT. This translates into CASSELLGGVGDTQYF. The full variable domain, its missing parts supplied by reference TRBV19 and TRBJ2-3, is DGGITQSPKYLFRKEGQNVTLSCEQNLNHDAMYWYRQDPGQGLRLIYYSQIVNDFQKGDIAEGYSVSREKKESFPLTVTSAQKNPTAFYLCASSELLGGVGDTQYFGPGTRLTVL.

This chain joins TRBV30 and TRBJ2-1; D gene ambiguous. CDR3 length: 11 residues. Per the germline V gene, CDR1 is GTSNPN and CDR2 is SVGIG (reference sequence). V lost 0 bases and J 7 bases, leaving 4 bases between the germline ends. The CDR3 DNA sequence: TGTGCCTGGAGTGTACGGAATGAGCAGTTCTTC. Protein: CAWSVRNEQFF.

The gene calls are TRBV29-1 and TRBJ1-1; a weak D match, TRBD1 (5 bases). The CDR3 covers 11 residues. Germline loops: CDR1 SQVTM, CDR2 ANQGSEA. Trimming removed 6 bases at V and 6 bases at J, with 11 bases between. The CDR3 region is CSVAGTAEAFF. The CDR3 nucleotides are TGCAGCGTGGCCGGGACGGCTGAAGCTTTCTTT.

The count of this clone is one. The chain recombines TRBV2 with TRBJ2-1; TRBD2 agrees at 13 bases. Germline CDR1 and CDR2: SNHLY and FYNNEI. This CDR3 is built from 16 residues. The V gene end was trimmed by 0 bases and the J gene end by 8 bases; junction bases not matched to a gene: 4. Here the CDR3 reads CASSEAGLAGRDEQFF. In DNA, the CDR3 is TGTGCCAGCAGTGAAGCGGGACTAGCGGGGAGGGATGAGCAGTTCTTC.